What follows are 9 T cell receptor beta chains derived from one specimen sequenced in a study of beta chain features in type 1 diabetes. For these TCRs, the target antigens are not known. The sequenced template was cDNA made from the entire isolated RNA. Repertoires were generated with immunoSEQ multiplex PCR, while TCRdb's copy carries only in-frame clones and drops some. Of 600,000 or so clones detected, roughly 13% appear once; the ten largest clones hold 0.03% to 0.045%. Notes on the study in general: All four CD4+ subsets from Type 1 diabetes patients carried moderately but significantly shorter TCRB CDR3s.

The sequencing input was naive CD4+ T cells from blood. These receptors came from a man younger than 30 with type 1 diabetes.

This clone was picked up a small number of times. The rearrangement links TRBV29-1 to TRBJ2-5, with 8 bases fitting TRBD2. There are 12 residues in the CDR3. J lost 5 bases, V lost 5 bases, and 4 bases had no gene match. The germline gives CDR1 SQVTM, CDR2 ANQGSEA. CDR3 in amino acids: CSVTGGEETQYF. The CDR3 nucleotides are TGCAGCGTTACCGGGGGGGAGGAGACCCAGTACTTC.

CDR3 nucleotide sequence: TGTGCCAGCAGTCCCGAGTGGGGGTTGGGAGATACGCAGTATTTT. Translation: CASSPEWGLGDTQYF. The rearrangement uses TRBV28 and TRBJ2-3; D is possibly TRBD1 or TRBD2 (5 bases each). V lost 5 bases and J 5 bases, leaving 17 bases between the germline ends. There are 15 residues in the CDR3. CDR1 and CDR2 from the germline V gene are MDHEN and SYDVKM.

This chain joins TRBV2 and TRBJ2-7; D perhaps matches TRBD1 (6 bases). The germline gives CDR1 SNHLY, CDR2 FYNNEI. The CDR3 totals 14 residues. Between the trimmed V and J ends, which lost 3 bases and 6 bases, there was a span of 15 bases. CDR3 sequence reads: CASSDRGRALEQYF. The DNA for the CDR3 is TGTGCCAGCAGTGACAGGGGCAGGGCCCTCGAGCAGTACTTC. Combining the CDR3 with reference TRBV2 and TRBJ2-7 gives the whole variable domain EPEVTQTPSHQVTQMGQEVILRCVPISNHLYFYWYRQILGQKVEFLVSFYNNEISEKSEIFDDQFSVERPDGSNFTLKIRSTKLEDSAMYFCASSDRGRALEQYFGPGTRLTVT.

This clone was seen a handful of times. V usage is TRBV9 and J usage is TRBJ2-5; possibly TRBD1 for D (5 bases). The CDR3 extends over 14 amino acids. Germline lookup yields CDR1 SGDLS and CDR2 YYNGEE. The V end was cut by 2 bases, the J end by 4 bases, with 12 bases between. The CDR3 bases are TGTGCCAGCAGCGTGGGTCGACAGACAGAGACCCAGTACTTC. It yields the protein CASSVGRQTETQYF. Full variable domain (remainder filled in from reference TRBV9 and TRBJ2-5): DSGVTQTPKHLITATGQRVTLRCSPRSGDLSVYWYQQSLDQGLQFLIQYYNGEERAKGNILERFSAQQFPDLHSELNLSSLELGDSALYFCASSVGRQTETQYFGPGTRLLVL.

This clone was counted between two and nine times. This chain joins TRBV15 and TRBJ1-2; D call uncertain. Germline V gene lookup returns CDR1 LNHNV and CDR2 YYDKDF (reference sequence). The V end lost 0 bases, the J end lost 7 bases, and 9 bases lay between the germline ends. CDR3 length: 13 amino acids. The CDR3 nucleotides read TGTGCCACCAGCAGAGAAGGTGCTTCTGGCTACACCTTC. It yields the protein CATSREGASGYTF.

This chain connects TRBV5-1 to TRBJ2-3, with D unresolved. The germline V gene has CDR1 SGHRS and CDR2 YFSETQ. The CDR3 has 12 residues. Between the trimmed V and J ends, which lost 2 bases and 5 bases, there was a span of 6 bases. The CDR3 DNA reads TGCGCCAGCAGCTTCGACGGAGATACGCAGTATTTT. Encoded protein: CASSFDGDTQYF.

This chain links TRBV5-1 with TRBJ1-3; D is uncertain. V shed 2 bases and J shed 7 bases, with 7 bases lying between them. The germline CDR1 and CDR2 sequences are SGHRS and YFSETQ. The CDR3 totals 12 residues. The CDR3: CASSFGRNTIYF. CDR3 in DNA: TGCGCCAGCAGCTTTGGTCGGAACACCATATATTTT.

The rearrangement links TRBV6-5 to TRBJ1-5; possible D gene TRBD1, 5 bases. Germline CDR1 reads MNHEY; CDR2 reads SVGAGI. Trimming removed 5 bases at V and 5 bases at J, with 10 bases between. This CDR3 contains 13 residues. Here the CDR3 reads CASSRQGYQPQHF. CDR3 bases: TGTGCCAGCAGTCGGCAGGGATATCAGCCCCAGCATTTT.

The chain couples TRBV19 to TRBJ1-1, with TRBD1 matching 9 bases. V shed 5 bases and J 10 bases; nucleotides not matched to a gene: 11. This CDR3 has 14 amino acids. In germline, CDR1 is LNHDA, CDR2 SQIVND (reference sequence). The DNA of the CDR3 is TGTGCCAGTAGTGTTACCGGGACAGGGTCCGTAGCTTTCTTT. Amino acids: CASSVTGTGSVAFF.